These 32 T cell receptor beta chains originate from one sample sequenced in a study of blood T cells in healthy people across ages. A sample-barcoded 5' primer and a J-beta primer mix were used in a second PCR of roughly 7 to 11 cycles. Each CDR3 protein is one row after TCRdb ran MiXCR on the 5' RACE reads. Of just over 1 million distinct CDR3 sequences listed, 45% are singletons. Sequencing was carried out using blood. Receptors originate from a woman aged 60-70 years in good health.

This clonotype has just a few counts. The rearrangement uses TRBV9 and TRBJ2-1; 7 positions match TRBD1. Germline V CDR1 and CDR2: SGDLS, YYNGEE. The CDR3 length is 15 residues. V was pared by 3 bases and J by 5 bases, with 8 bases of the junction left unmatched. CDR3 coding DNA: TGTGCCAGCAGCGCGTCCGGGACAGAAGACAATGAGCAGTTCTTC. It specifies CASSASGTEDNEQFF.

The J gene is TRBJ2-1, the V gene TRBV9; D is ambiguous. This CDR3 has 15 residues. V shed 4 bases and J shed 0 bases, with 11 bases lying between them. Germline CDR1 is SGDLS and CDR2 is YYNGEE. In nucleotides, the CDR3 is TGTGCCAGCAGCTCGAACTCCTTCTCCTACAATGAGCAGTTCTTC. This codes for CASSSNSFSYNEQFF.

V gene TRBV7-9 combines with J gene TRBJ1-2; tentative D call: TRBD1 (5 bases). The CDR3 runs 14 residues. Trimming took 5 bases from V and 6 from J, leaving 16 bases between them. In germline, CDR1 is SEHNR, CDR2 FQNEAQ (reference sequence). CDR3 protein: CASSIVGPGDGYTF. CDR3 in DNA: TGTGCCAGCAGCATAGTAGGACCGGGGGATGGCTACACCTTC.

The V call is TRBV3-1, the J call TRBJ2-1; 12 bases align to TRBD2. The V segment lost 6 bases and the J segment 9 bases; nucleotides outside the gene matches: 9. Germline V gives CDR1 LGHDT, CDR2 YNNKEL (reference sequence). This CDR3 is 15 amino acids long. In nucleotides, the CDR3 is TGTGCCAGCAGTCGCCCTAGCGGGAGGGCCGGTGAGCAGTTCTTC. It codes for CASSRPSGRAGEQFF.

This clonotype has a handful of counts. The chain recombines TRBV6-1 with TRBJ2-1; D is perhaps TRBD2 (6 bases). With 6 bases removed from V and 9 bases from J, the gap between germline ends came to 27 bases. This CDR3 region has 17 residues. Germline CDR1 MNHNS, CDR2 SASEGT. The chain's CDR3 is CASRALGGGLPKGEQFF. The CDR3, as DNA: TGTGCCAGCAGGGCCCTTGGGGGAGGCCTCCCCAAAGGTGAGCAGTTCTTC.

This chain joins TRBV2 and TRBJ2-5; TRBD2 matches at 12 bases. The germline V gene encodes CDR1 SNHLY and CDR2 FYNNEI. Trimming at V came to 3 bases and at J to 5 bases, leaving 7 bases not matched to a gene. There are 16 residues in the CDR3. The CDR3 sequence is CASSETSGRAEETQYF. Here the CDR3 DNA reads TGTGCCAGCAGTGAGACTAGCGGGAGAGCTGAGGAGACCCAGTACTTC.

The gene calls are TRBV14 and TRBJ2-1; D remains ambiguous. The V gene's germline CDR1 is SGHDN and CDR2 FVKESK. Trimming removed 4 bases at V and 8 bases at J, with 18 bases between. The CDR3 has 15 residues. CDR3 sequence (DNA): TGTGCCAGCAGCCCATGGTCATCGGCACTGGATGAGCAGTTCTTC. Protein product: CASSPWSSALDEQFF.

This sequence joins TRBV10-3 and TRBJ2-3; D could derive from TRBD1 or TRBD2 (5 bases each). The CDR3 is 16 amino acids. Deletions cut 7 bases from V and 5 bases from J, with 22 bases between. Germline V gene lookup returns CDR1 ENHRY and CDR2 SYGVKD. CDR3: CAIKGERDGLGDTQYF. CDR3 in DNA: TGTGCCATCAAAGGGGAACGGGATGGCCTGGGAGATACGCAGTATTTT.

The CDR3 sequence is CASSPHTNYGYTF. CDR3 nucleotide sequence: TGTGCCAGCAGCCCACATACTAACTATGGCTACACCTTC. This chain uses TRBV9 with TRBJ1-2; D not certain. Germline CDR1 is SGDLS and CDR2 is YYNGEE. This CDR3 has 13 residues. V shed 4 bases and J shed 0 bases, with 7 bases lying between them.

J is TRBJ2-6 and V is TRBV7-9; TRBD1 agrees at 7 bases. From germline, CDR1 is SEHNR and CDR2 FQNEAQ (reference sequence). This CDR3 comprises 19 residues. V lost 4 bases to trimming and J lost 0 bases; unmatched junction nucleotides: 12. CDR3 region: CASSSAWDRVSSGANVLTF. The CDR3 DNA reads TGTGCCAGCAGCTCCGCCTGGGACAGAGTCAGCTCTGGGGCCAACGTCCTGACTTTC.

This clonotype has a count of ten or more. The V gene is TRBV7-8, the J gene TRBJ2-3, with a weak D call TRBD2 (6 bases). Trimming pared 5 bases from V and 4 bases from J, leaving 25 bases between. The CDR3 is 18 residues long. CDR1 is SGHVS and CDR2 is FQNEAQ in the germline V gene. The CDR3 DNA is TGTGCCAGCAGCACTACACCGGGACTCCAGATGAGTGCAGATACGCAGTATTTT. Translated, it gives CASSTTPGLQMSADTQYF.

The rearrangement joins TRBV20-1 to TRBJ2-3, with 10 bases lining up with TRBD2. CDR1 and CDR2 (germline): DFQATT, SNEGSKA (reference sequence). The V and J ends lost 3 bases and 5 bases, in that order; junction bases with no gene match: 20. This CDR3 comprises 19 residues. For the CDR3, the DNA is TGCAGTGCTAGGATTGGCGCTAGCGGGAGTGGGGGACGGGGAGATACGCAGTATTTT. Its protein is CSARIGASGSGGRGDTQYF.

This clonotype occurred a few times. The rearrangement links TRBV7-9 to TRBJ2-1, with a weak D call TRBD2 (6 bases). Germline-derived CDR1 and CDR2 are SEHNR and FQNEAQ (reference sequence). Trimming shortened V by 4 bases and J by 9 bases, and 16 bases separated the two germline ends. The CDR3 spans 14 residues. The CDR3 sequence is CASSSGTSRPEQFF. DNA for the CDR3: TGTGCCAGCAGCTCCGGGACTTCCCGGCCTGAGCAGTTCTTC.

The genes are TRBV12-3 or TRBV12-4 and TRBJ2-2, with 10 bases aligning to TRBD1. The CDR3 runs 15 residues. V shed 8 bases, J shed 4 bases, and the junction held 7 bases outside the gene matches. For the CDR3, the DNA is TGTGCCAGCGGACTCAGGACAGGGGGCACCGGGGAGCTGTTTTTT. It encodes CASGLRTGGTGELFF.

The chain employs TRBV7-2 and TRBJ2-1; TRBD1 is a possible D gene (6 bases). This CDR3 has 15 amino acids. The germline V gene has CDR1 SGHTA and CDR2 FQGNSA. V gave up 2 bases and J gave up 3 bases, with 11 bases separating them. The CDR3 bases are TGTGCCAGCAGCTTAATTCAGGGGTACTACAATGAGCAGTTCTTC. Its translation: CASSLIQGYYNEQFF.

Details on this clonotype: Its ends do not fully match the called genes, so a read error is possible. The chain is built from TRBV27 and TRBJ2-1; D is unclear. The CDR3 has 16 amino acids. Per germline, CDR1 MNHEY and CDR2 SMNVEV (reference sequence). The CDR3 spells CASRLSAFSSYNEQFF. CDR3 sequence (DNA): TGTGCCAGCAGGTTATCGGCTTTCAGCTCCTACAATGAGCAGTTCTTC.

The table lists this clonotype with a few counts. The chain employs TRBV6-1 and TRBJ2-3; 15 bases are shared with TRBD2. Germline loops: CDR1 MNHNS, CDR2 SASEGT. This CDR3 region has 16 residues. J gave up 4 bases and V 5 bases, and 4 bases lay outside the gene matches. The CDR3, as DNA: TGTGCCAGCAGTCAAGGACTAGCGGGAGGGCCAGATACGCAGTATTTT. Protein sequence: CASSQGLAGGPDTQYF.

J is TRBJ2-1 and V is TRBV28, with a weak D call TRBD1 (6 bases). The germline CDR1 and CDR2 sequences are MDHEN and SYDVKM. V lost 6 bases and J 2 bases, leaving 14 bases between the germline ends. This CDR3 region has 15 residues. The chain's CDR3 is CASSPPDRTYNEQFF. The CDR3 bases are TGTGCCAGCAGCCCTCCCGACAGGACCTACAATGAGCAGTTCTTC.

This chain joins TRBV29-1 and TRBJ2-3; TRBD1 matches at 8 bases. V shed 0 bases, J shed 5 bases, and the junction held 10 bases outside the gene matches. CDR1 SQVTM and CDR2 ANQGSEA come from the germline V gene. The CDR3 covers 16 residues. The CDR3 is CSVEDEAPGGQDTQYF. The CDR3, as DNA: TGCAGCGTTGAAGATGAAGCCCCAGGGGGCCAAGATACGCAGTATTTT.

The chain couples TRBV20-1 to TRBJ2-1, with TRBD1 as a possible D gene (5 bases). V lost 6 bases and J 6 bases, leaving 9 bases between the germline ends. Germline CDR1 and CDR2: DFQATT and SNEGSKA (reference sequence). CDR3 length: 11 amino acids. The CDR3 reads CSADDSNEQFF. CDR3 bases: TGCAGTGCGGACGACAGCAATGAGCAGTTCTTC.

In its sample, this clonotype was seen a few times. The gene calls are TRBV4-2 and TRBJ2-1; 11 bases match TRBD2. V dropped 1 base and J dropped 9; count of bases not matched to a gene: 5. The CDR3 consists of 15 residues. Looked up from germline, CDR1 is LGHNA and CDR2 is YNFKEQ. The CDR3 nucleotides are TGTGCCAGCAGCCAAGGACTAGCGGGATACGCTGAGCAGTTCTTC. Residues: CASSQGLAGYAEQFF.

The rearrangement joins TRBV15 to TRBJ2-3; TRBD2 is a possible D gene (5 bases). The CDR3 length is 15 residues. Germline loops: CDR1 LNHNV, CDR2 YYDKDF (reference sequence). V was trimmed by 8 bases and J by 2 bases, leaving 17 bases between them. This CDR3 is CATAQIGELTDTQYF. The CDR3 DNA reads TGTGCCACCGCCCAGATTGGGGAGCTCACAGATACGCAGTATTTT.

This clonotype has just a few counts. The chain has TRBV12-3 or TRBV12-4 and TRBJ2-1, with 7 positions matching TRBD2. V shed 5 bases and J 6 bases; nucleotides not matched to a gene: 10. The CDR3 covers 15 residues. The CDR3 is CASSPRLAGVNEQFF. CDR3 bases: TGTGCCAGCAGTCCACGACTAGCTGGGGTCAATGAGCAGTTCTTC.

The chain uses TRBV27 and TRBJ2-1, with D perhaps TRBD2 (6 bases). Trimming took 5 bases from V and 9 from J, leaving 14 bases between them. There are 13 residues in the CDR3. Germline CDR1 reads MNHEY; CDR2 reads SMNVEV (reference sequence). The CDR3, as DNA: TGTGCCAGCAGTCTGGAAGACGGGGGTGAGCAGTTCTTC. It translates to CASSLEDGGEQFF.

The rearrangement links TRBV20-1 to TRBJ2-7; 9 bases are shared with TRBD2. V shed 3 bases, J shed 12 bases, and the junction held 12 bases outside the gene matches. The CDR3 loop spans 13 amino acids. From germline, CDR1 is DFQATT and CDR2 SNEGSKA (reference sequence). The CDR3 bases are TGCAGTGCTAGTCAGGGACTAGCCGAGACTCGGTACTTC. Amino acid sequence: CSASQGLAETRYF.

This clonotype was detected only a few times. V is TRBV2 and J is TRBJ2-5, with TRBD2 matching over 10 bases. In germline, CDR1 is SNHLY, CDR2 FYNNEI. Losses at the gene ends were 5 bases for V and 2 bases for J; bases not matched to a gene: 5. This CDR3 has 15 residues. The CDR3 protein is CASSPPLAGQETQYF. As DNA, the CDR3 is TGTGCCAGCAGTCCTCCACTAGCGGGACAAGAGACCCAGTACTTC. Full variable domain (remainder filled in from reference TRBV2 and TRBJ2-5): EPEVTQTPSHQVTQMGQEVILRCVPISNHLYFYWYRQILGQKVEFLVSFYNNEISEKSEIFDDQFSVERPDGSNFTLKIRSTKLEDSAMYFCASSPPLAGQETQYFGPGTRLLVL.

The V and J genes are TRBV5-1 and TRBJ2-1, with 8 nucleotides matching TRBD2. The CDR3 consists of 15 residues. Germline values: CDR1 SGHRS, CDR2 YFSETQ. The ends lost 5 bases at V and 12 bases at J; junction bases unmatched: 16. Written as DNA, the CDR3 is TGCGCCAGCAGTCTGACTAGCGTATCAATGAAAGGGCAGTTCTTC. Protein product: CASSLTSVSMKGQFF.

This clonotype has just a few counts. V is TRBV27 and J is TRBJ2-1; no firm D call. The CDR3 is 14 amino acids. The germline V and J ends were trimmed by 7 bases and 8 bases, with 18 bases remaining between them. Germline lookup yields CDR1 MNHEY and CDR2 SMNVEV (reference sequence). The CDR3 spells CASNHRSSAHEQFF. The CDR3 DNA sequence: TGTGCCAGCAATCATAGATCTTCTGCCCATGAGCAGTTCTTC.

This clonotype occurred a few times. The V and J genes are TRBV29-1 and TRBJ2-7, with D possibly TRBD1 on 7 matching bases. In germline, CDR1 is SQVTM, CDR2 ANQGSEA. Trimming cost V 7 bases and J 0 bases, with 16 bases left between them. CDR3 length equals 14 residues. This CDR3 is CSAQAGGSSYEQYF. The CDR3 bases are TGCAGCGCTCAAGCAGGGGGGAGCTCCTACGAGCAGTACTTC.

This clonotype appeared a single time. This may come from a read error, since a much larger clone is one base off. V usage is TRBV5-1 and J usage is TRBJ2-1; TRBD1 is a possible D gene (6 bases). Trimming took off 5 bases at V and 13 bases at J, with 16 bases between the two ends. The CDR3 is 12 residues long. Germline V gene data show CDR1 as SGHRS and CDR2 as YFSETQ. The CDR3 DNA is TGCGCCAGCAGTACAGGGCTAGAGACCCAGTTCTTC. Translated, it gives CASSTGLETQFF.

The J gene is TRBJ2-5, the V gene TRBV12-3 or TRBV12-4; a weak D match, TRBD2 (5 bases). With 6 bases removed from V and 13 bases from J, the gap between germline ends came to 15 bases. The CDR3 runs to 11 residues. CDR3 coding DNA: TGTGCCAGCAGCCAAGGAGACGGAGGGTACTTC. Amino acids: CASSQGDGGYF.

The rearrangement links TRBV7-9 to TRBJ1-5; no reliable D call. This CDR3 region has 14 residues. The ends were cut back, 1 base at V and 5 bases at J, with 9 bases in the middle. The germline V gene has CDR1 SEHNR and CDR2 FQNEAQ (reference sequence). CDR3 loop: CASSLGALDQPQHF. CDR3 DNA: TGTGCCAGCAGCTTAGGGGCACTAGATCAGCCCCAGCATTTT.